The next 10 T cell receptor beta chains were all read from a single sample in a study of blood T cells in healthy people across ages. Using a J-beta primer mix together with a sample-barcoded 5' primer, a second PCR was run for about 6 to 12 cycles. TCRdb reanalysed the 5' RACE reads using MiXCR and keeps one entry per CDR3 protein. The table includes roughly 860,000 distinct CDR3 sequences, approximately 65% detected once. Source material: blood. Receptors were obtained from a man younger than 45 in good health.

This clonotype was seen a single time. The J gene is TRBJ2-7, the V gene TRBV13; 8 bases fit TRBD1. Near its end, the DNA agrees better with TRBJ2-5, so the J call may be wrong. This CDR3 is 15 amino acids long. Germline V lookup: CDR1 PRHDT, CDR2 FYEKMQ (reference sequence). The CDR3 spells CASSPQGAGEETQYF. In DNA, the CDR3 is TGTGCCAGCAGCCCTCAGGGGGCAGGGGAGGAGACCCAGTACTTC.

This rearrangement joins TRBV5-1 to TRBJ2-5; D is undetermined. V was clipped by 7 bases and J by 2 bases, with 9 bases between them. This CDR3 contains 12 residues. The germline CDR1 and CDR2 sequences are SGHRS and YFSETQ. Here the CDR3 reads CASVGPQETQYF. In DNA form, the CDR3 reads TGCGCCAGCGTTGGTCCGCAAGAGACCCAGTACTTC.

The CDR3 DNA reads as TGCAGCGTTGACATATCCGGGAGCCAAGAGACCCAGTACTTC. The encoded protein is CSVDISGSQETQYF. This rearrangement joins TRBV29-1 to TRBJ2-5; perhaps TRBD2 as D (6 bases). Germline V gene lookup returns CDR1 SQVTM and CDR2 ANQGSEA. V was shortened by 3 bases and J by 1 base, with 12 bases between the two germline ends. This CDR3 is built from 14 residues.

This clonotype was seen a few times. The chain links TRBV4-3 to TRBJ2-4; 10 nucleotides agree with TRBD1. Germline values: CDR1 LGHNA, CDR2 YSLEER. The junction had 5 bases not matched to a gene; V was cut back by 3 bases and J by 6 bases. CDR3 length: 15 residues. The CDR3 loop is CASSQNRDRGNIQYF. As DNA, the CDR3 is TGCGCCAGCAGCCAGAACCGGGACAGGGGAAACATTCAGTACTTC.

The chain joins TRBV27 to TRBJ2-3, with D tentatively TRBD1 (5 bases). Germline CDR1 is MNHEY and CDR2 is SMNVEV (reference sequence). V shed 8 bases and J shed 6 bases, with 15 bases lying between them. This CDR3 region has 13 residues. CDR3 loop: CASGQGLADTQYF. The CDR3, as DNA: TGTGCCAGCGGGCAGGGTCTCGCCGATACGCAGTATTTT.

For the CDR3, the DNA is TGTGCCAGCAGCGTAGGGGGACAGGGGAATGAGCAGTTCTTC. Encoded protein: CASSVGGQGNEQFF. V usage is TRBV9 and J usage is TRBJ2-1; TRBD1 matches 10 bases. Germline trimming cut 0 bases from V and 7 bases from J; bases unmatched to any gene: 1. The CDR3 runs 14 residues. Germline CDR1 SGDLS, CDR2 YYNGEE.

CDR3 loop: CASSQAIDEQYF. The CDR3 nucleotides read TGTGCCAGCAGCCAGGCAATAGACGAGCAGTACTTC. This sequence joins TRBV3-1 and TRBJ2-7; no clear D gene. This CDR3 is built from 12 residues. Trimming took 3 bases from V and 5 from J, leaving 8 bases between them. Germline V CDR1 and CDR2: LGHDT, YNNKEL (reference sequence).

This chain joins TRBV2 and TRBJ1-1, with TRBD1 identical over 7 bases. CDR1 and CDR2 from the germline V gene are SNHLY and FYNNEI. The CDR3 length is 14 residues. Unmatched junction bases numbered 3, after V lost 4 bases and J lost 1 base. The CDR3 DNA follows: TGTGCCAGCAGTGGGAGGGGGCAGAACACTGAAGCTTTCTTT. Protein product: CASSGRGQNTEAFF.

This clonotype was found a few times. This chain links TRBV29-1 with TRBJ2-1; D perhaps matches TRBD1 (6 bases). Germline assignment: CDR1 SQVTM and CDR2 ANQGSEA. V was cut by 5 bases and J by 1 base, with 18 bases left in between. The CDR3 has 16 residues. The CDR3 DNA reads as TGCAGCGTTCCACCCCGGGACACTAAATCCTACAATGAGCAGTTCTTC. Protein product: CSVPPRDTKSYNEQFF.

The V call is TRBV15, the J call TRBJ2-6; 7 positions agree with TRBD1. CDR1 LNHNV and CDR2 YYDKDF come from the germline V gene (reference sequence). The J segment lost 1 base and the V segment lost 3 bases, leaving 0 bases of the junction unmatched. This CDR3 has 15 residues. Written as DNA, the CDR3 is TGTGCCACCAGCAGGGACAGGTCTGGGGCCAACGTCCTGACTTTC. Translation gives CATSRDRSGANVLTF.